This TCR beta chain was recovered during a study of blood T cell repertoires in COVID-19. Profiled with immunoSEQ multiplex PCR; TCRdb holds only in-frame clones, not every one. The table shows some 200,000 clones, with around 83% occurring only once. The CDR3 is 15 residues long. CDR1 and CDR2 from the germline V gene are MNHEY and SMNVEV (reference sequence). The V end lost 3 bases, the J end lost 5 bases, and 14 bases lay between the germline ends. This clonotype originated in a woman aged 40-49 years with acute or convalescent COVID-19. This sequence joins TRBV27 and TRBJ2-1; perhaps TRBD1 as D (5 bases). Material: peripheral blood. The CDR3 is CASSFLPDTNNEQFF. CDR3 sequence (DNA): TGTGCCAGCAGTTTTTTACCGGACACAAACAATGAGCAGTTCTTC.